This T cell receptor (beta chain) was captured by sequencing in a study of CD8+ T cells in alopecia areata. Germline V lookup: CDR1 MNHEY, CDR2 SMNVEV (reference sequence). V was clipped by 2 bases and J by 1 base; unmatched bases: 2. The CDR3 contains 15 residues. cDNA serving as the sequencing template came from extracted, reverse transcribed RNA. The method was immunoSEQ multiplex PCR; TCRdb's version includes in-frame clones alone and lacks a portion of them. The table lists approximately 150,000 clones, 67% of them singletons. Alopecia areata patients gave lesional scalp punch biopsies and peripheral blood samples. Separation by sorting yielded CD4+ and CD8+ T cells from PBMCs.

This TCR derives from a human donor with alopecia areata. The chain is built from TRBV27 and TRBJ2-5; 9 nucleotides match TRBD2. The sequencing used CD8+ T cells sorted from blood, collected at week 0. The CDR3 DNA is TGTGCCAGCAGTTTAGCGGGGGGGTCCCAAGAGACCCAGTACTTC. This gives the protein CASSLAGGSQETQYF.